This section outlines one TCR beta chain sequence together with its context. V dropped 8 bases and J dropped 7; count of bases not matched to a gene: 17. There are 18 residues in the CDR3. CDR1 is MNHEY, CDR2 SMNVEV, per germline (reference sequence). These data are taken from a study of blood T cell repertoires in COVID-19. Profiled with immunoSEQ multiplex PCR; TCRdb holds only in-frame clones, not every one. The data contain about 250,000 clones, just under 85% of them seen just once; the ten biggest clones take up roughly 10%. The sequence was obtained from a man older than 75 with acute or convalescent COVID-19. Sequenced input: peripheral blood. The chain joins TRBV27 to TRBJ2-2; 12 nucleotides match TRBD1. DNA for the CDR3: TGTGCCAGCGTGCCGCTGGGGAGGGACAGGGGGCGTAGCGGGGAGCTGTTTTTT. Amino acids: CASVPLGRDRGRSGELFF.